This TCR beta chain was found in a study of metastatic and nonmetastatic thyroid tumors. In the original analysis: It was from CDR3 differences across clinicopathological groups that a distant-metastasis classifier for papillary thyroid cancer was built. MiXCR was used by TCRdb to re-call the PCR reads. Here the V and J calls rest on TCRdb's processing, not on the authors' analysis. This sample has 6,000 to 8,500 clones, with roughly 3% found just once. Germline V gives CDR1 KGHSH, CDR2 LQKENI. The V and J ends lost 3 bases and 1 base, in that order; junction bases with no gene match: 7. This CDR3 region has 17 residues. As regards this clone: One base away lies a much larger clone, so this may be a sequencing read error. The sample carries other DNA sequences with the same CDR3.

No treatment had been given to any patient before thyroid surgery. The rearrangement links TRBV18 to TRBJ2-3, with 10 bases aligning to TRBD1. The clonotype was recovered from a female donor with papillary thyroid cancer or a benign thyroid nodule (not recorded which). Some clones in this sample may be carry-over from other donors' samples. The sequenced sample was tumor tissue. CDR3 loop: CASSPRTGGVGTDTQYF. The CDR3 nucleotides read TGTGCCAGCTCACCTCGGACAGGGGGTGTGGGCACAGATACGCAGTATTTT.